This T cell receptor beta chain was sequenced during a study of T cells in Graves' hyperthyroidism and ophthalmopathy (dated by TCRdb to about 2019). Notes on the research overall: Peripheral blood samples were taken at the time of initial diagnosis, prior to any treatment. Whether ophthalmopathy could be predicted prospectively was tested in an independent validation cohort made up of roughly 19 hyperthyroidism patients plus 17 patients who later progressed to ophthalmopathy. Following sampling, methimazole starting at 30 mg daily was given to hyperthyroidism patients, and high-dose intravenous methylprednisolone was given to ophthalmopathy patients. The approximately 100 discovery patients were divided at random into training and test sets in a 7:3 ratio. Thyroid tissue and blood T-cell repertoires from about six Graves' hyperthyroidism patients were also compared in the study. A discovery cohort of about 96 patients, approximately 45 with Graves' ophthalmopathy and fewer than 65 with stable Graves' hyperthyroidism, was used to find distinguishing TCR V-J signatures. According to the paper, TCR Vbeta CDR3 sequencing was carried out on approximately 140 peripheral blood samples, which came from 40 to 45 ophthalmopathy, 75 to 80 hyperthyroidism and about 17 progressor patients. Results and caveats for the whole study, not just this receptor: Sample size was not statistically predetermined, and investigators were not blinded to group allocation. Blood samples also contained most of the expanded thyroid clonotypes (frequency above 0.001), which suggests that blood repertoires may reflect thyroid immune responses. In cross-validation, a model built on a 13 V-J signature told ophthalmopathy apart from stable hyperthyroidism with 85% to 90% sensitivity and roughly 81% specificity, and in testing the same model reached 80%/75%. In validation, the model predicted progression to ophthalmopathy with approximately 69% sensitivity and over 72% specificity, a median of around 6.6 months before onset.

In the ophthalmopathy patients, disease was moderately to severely active, with a Clinical Activity Score of 3 or more, a NOSPECS grade of 4 or more, and a duration of less than 3 months. The study excluded patients with uncontrolled infections, other autoimmune diseases, pregnancy or lactation. Diagnoses were based on clinical symptoms, serum thyroxine and TRAb, thyroid ultrasound and orbital computed tomography. PBMCs were separated from roughly 9.3 ml of fresh peripheral blood using Ficoll-Paque density gradient centrifugation. Trizol reagent was used to extract total RNA, and RNA quality was then checked on an Agilent 2100 Bioanalyzer. This clonotype was recorded many times. Its binding antigen is unknown. The sample holds no much larger clone one base away, and base qualities are not on file. The TCR beta CDR3 regions were amplified from the RNA transcripts. For the first round of RT-PCR on the TCR CDR3, the HTBI primer set was used together with the Qiagen OneStep RT-PCR kit. A second multiplex PCR round built the libraries, followed by size selection and purification. Libraries were sequenced paired-end with 100 bp reads on an Illumina HiSeq2000. The study's processing was this. Raw data were processed with SOAPnuke, discarding reads with adapters, uncalled bases, mean Phred below 15, or no exact constant-primer or identifier match. High-quality paired reads were merged using COPE v1.2.5, and each unique nucleotide sequence was defined as a clonotype. Clonotypes were aligned to IMGT TRBV, TRBD and TRBJ reference segments using MiTCR v1.1. Analysis was restricted to V-J combinations with a frequency above 0.0001, which covered about 99% of repertoires. The TCS score was defined as F50 (clonal expansion) divided by E x V (chaos), with BLOSUM62-based TCRdist calculated between CDR3 peptides within each V-J. Welch's t-statistics and random forest reduced around 520 V-J features to 13, which were used in a naive Bayes classifier (R e1071). TCRdb reprocessed the public reads (quality trimming at Q25 with fastp, clone calling with MiXCR) and kept in-frame beta chains. Rows matching on CDR3 protein sequence are summarized as one entry with the most common DNA and genes. In this record, the V and J calls reflect TCRdb's handling and not the investigators' own analysis. Across this sample there are hundreds of thousands of distinct CDR3 sequences, with around 15% seen only once. Of the sample, around 20% is held by the ten largest clones.

V loses 5 bases at its end and J loses 1 base; junction bases beyond the gene matches: 7. The germline V gene (reference sequence) specifies MNHEY as CDR1 and SMNVEV as CDR2. The CDR3 measures 15 amino acids from cysteine to phenylalanine. The CDR3 DNA has 45 bases and is translated from base 1. The receptor's source is a woman in her fifties or sixties with Graves' ophthalmopathy. This chain joins TRBV27 to TRBJ2-7; 8 junctional bases match TRBD2. The specimen was blood. The DNA sequence is as follows: TGTGCCAGCAGTCCCCCGAGCGGGAGTTCCTACGAGCAGTACTTC. It codes for CASSPPSGSSYEQYF.